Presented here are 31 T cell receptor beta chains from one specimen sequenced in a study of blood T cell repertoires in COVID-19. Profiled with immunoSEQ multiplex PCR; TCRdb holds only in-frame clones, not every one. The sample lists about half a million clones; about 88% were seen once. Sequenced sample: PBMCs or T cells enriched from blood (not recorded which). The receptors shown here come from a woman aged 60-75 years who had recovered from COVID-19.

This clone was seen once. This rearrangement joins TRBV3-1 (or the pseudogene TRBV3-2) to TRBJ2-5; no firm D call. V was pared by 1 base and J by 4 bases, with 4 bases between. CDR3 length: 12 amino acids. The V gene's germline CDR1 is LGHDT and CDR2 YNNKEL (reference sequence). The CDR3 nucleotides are TGTGCCAGCAGCCAAGTATCAGAGACCCAGTACTTC. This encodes CASSQVSETQYF.

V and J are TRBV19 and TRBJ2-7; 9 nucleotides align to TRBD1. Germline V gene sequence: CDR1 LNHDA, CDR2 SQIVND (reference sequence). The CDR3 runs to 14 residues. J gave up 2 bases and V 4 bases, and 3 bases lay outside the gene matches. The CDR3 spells CASSTGTGTYEQYF. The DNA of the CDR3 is TGTGCCAGTAGTACCGGGACAGGGACCTACGAGCAGTACTTC.

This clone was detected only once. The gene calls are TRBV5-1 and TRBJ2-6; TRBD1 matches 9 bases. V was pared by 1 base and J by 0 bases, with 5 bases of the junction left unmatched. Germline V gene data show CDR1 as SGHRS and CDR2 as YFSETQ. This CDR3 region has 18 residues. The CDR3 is CASSLWTGALSGANVLTF. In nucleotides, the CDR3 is TGCGCCAGCAGCTTGTGGACAGGGGCACTCTCTGGGGCCAACGTCCTGACTTTC.

The CDR3: CATSDPGTGGFEQFF. The CDR3 coding sequence is TGTGCCACCAGTGACCCCGGGACAGGGGGCTTTGAGCAGTTCTTC. The chain employs TRBV24-1 and TRBJ2-1; 12 positions agree with TRBD1. CDR1 KGHDR and CDR2 SFDVKD come from the germline V gene. The CDR3 length is 15 residues. V lost 4 bases, J lost 9 bases, and 6 bases stayed unmatched.

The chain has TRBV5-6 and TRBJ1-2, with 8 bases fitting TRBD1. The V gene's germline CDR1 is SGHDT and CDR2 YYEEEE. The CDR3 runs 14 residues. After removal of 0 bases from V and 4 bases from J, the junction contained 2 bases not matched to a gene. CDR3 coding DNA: TGTGCCAGCAGCTTGGCCGGGACAGGCTATGGCTACACCTTC. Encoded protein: CASSLAGTGYGYTF.

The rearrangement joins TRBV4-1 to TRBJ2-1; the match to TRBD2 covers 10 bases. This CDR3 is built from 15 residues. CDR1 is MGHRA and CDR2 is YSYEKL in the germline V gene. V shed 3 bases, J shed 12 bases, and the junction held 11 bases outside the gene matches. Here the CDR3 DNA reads TGCGCCAGCAGCCAGAGTTCCTTAGCGGGGGGAGGGCAGTTCTTC. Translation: CASSQSSLAGGGQFF.

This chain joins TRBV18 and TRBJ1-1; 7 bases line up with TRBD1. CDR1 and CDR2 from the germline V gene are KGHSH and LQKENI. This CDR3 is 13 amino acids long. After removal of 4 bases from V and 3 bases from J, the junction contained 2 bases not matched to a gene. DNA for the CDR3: TGTGCCAGCTCACTGGGACAGCACACTGAAGCTTTCTTT. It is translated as CASSLGQHTEAFF.

CDR3 nucleotides: TGCAGTGCTAGTGGGGGACAGGCGTCCTTCGAGCAGTACGTC. Protein sequence: CSASGGQASFEQYV. The rearrangement links TRBV20-1 to TRBJ2-7; 8 nucleotides match TRBD1. This CDR3 spans 14 amino acids. Germline CDR1 and CDR2: DFQATT and SNEGSKA (reference sequence).

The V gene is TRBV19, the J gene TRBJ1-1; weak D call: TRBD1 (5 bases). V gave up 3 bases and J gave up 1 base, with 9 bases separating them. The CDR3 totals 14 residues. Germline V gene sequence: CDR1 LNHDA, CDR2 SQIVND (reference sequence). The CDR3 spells CASSIQGTNTEAFF. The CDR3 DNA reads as TGTGCCAGTAGTATTCAGGGAACGAACACTGAAGCTTTCTTT.

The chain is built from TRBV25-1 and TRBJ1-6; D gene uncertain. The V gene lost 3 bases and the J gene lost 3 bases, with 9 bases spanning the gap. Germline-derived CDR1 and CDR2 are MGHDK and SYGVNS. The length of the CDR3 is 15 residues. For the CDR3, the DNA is TGTGCCAGCAGTGAGACCGGGAGCTATAATTCACCCCTCCACTTT. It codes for CASSETGSYNSPLHF.

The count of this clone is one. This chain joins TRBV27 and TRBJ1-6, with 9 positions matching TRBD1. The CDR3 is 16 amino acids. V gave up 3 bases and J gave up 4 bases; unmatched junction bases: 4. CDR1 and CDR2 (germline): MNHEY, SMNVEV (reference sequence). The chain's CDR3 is CASSFRDRVYNSPLHF. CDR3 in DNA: TGTGCCAGCAGTTTTCGGGACAGGGTGTATAATTCACCCCTCCACTTT.

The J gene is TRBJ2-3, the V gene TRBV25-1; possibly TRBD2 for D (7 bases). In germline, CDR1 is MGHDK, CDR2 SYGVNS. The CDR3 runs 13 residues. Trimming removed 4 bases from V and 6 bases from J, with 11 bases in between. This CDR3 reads CASSVGGADTQYF. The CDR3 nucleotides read TGTGCCAGCAGTGTGGGGGGGGCGGATACGCAGTATTTT. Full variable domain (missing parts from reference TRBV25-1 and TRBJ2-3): EADIYQTPRYLVIGTGKKITLECSQTMGHDKMYWYQQDPGMELHLIHYSYGVNSTEKGDLSSESTVSRIRTEHFPLTLESARPSHTSQYLCASSVGGADTQYFGPGTRLTVL.

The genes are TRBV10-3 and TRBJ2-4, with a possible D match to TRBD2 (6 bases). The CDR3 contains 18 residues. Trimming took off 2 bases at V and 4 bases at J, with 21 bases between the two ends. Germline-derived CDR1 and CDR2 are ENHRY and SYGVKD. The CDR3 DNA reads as TGTGCCATCAGTGAGGGCCCAGTGGCGGGGTACCCTAAAAACATTCAGTACTTC. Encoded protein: CAISEGPVAGYPKNIQYF.

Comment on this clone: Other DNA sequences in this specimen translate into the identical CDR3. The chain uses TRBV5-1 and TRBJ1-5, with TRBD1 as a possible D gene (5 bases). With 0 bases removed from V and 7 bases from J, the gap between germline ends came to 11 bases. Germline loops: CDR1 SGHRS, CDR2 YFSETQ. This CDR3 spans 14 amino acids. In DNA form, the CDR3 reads TGCGCCAGCAGCTTGGGGCAGGGAGGGCAGCCCCAGCATTTT. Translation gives CASSLGQGGQPQHF.

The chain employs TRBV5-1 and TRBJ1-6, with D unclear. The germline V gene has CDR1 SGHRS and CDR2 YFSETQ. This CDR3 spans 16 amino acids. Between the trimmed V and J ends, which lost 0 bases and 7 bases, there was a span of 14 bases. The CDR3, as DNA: TGCGCCAGCAGCTTGGGTGGGTCCGCAGGAAATTCACCCCTCCACTTT. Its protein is CASSLGGSAGNSPLHF.

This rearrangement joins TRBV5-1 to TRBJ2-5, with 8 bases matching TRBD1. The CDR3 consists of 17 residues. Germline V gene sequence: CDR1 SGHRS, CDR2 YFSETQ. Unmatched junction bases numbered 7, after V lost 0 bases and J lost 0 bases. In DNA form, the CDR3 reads TGCGCCAGCAGCTTGGGGGGACAGGTTGGGAACCAAGAGACCCAGTACTTC. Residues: CASSLGGQVGNQETQYF. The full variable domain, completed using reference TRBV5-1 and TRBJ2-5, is KAGVTQTPRYLIKTRGQQVTLSCSPISGHRSVSWYQQTPGQGLQFLFEYFSETQRNKGNFPGRFSGRQFSNSRSEMNVSTLELGDSALYLCASSLGGQVGNQETQYFGPGTRLLVL.

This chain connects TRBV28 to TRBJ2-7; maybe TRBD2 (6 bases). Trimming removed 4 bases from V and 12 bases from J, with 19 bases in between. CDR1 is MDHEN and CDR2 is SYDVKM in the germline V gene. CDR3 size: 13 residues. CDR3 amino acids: CASSSTTGLQGYF. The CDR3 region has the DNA TGTGCCAGCAGTTCCACCACGGGACTTCAGGGGTACTTC.

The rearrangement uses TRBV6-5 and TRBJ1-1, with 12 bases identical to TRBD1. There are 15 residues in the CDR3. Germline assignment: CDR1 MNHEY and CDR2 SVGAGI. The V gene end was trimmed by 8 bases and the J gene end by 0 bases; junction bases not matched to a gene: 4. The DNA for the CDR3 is TGTGCCAGCTCAGGGACAGGGGGCGTGAACACTGAAGCTTTCTTT. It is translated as CASSGTGGVNTEAFF.

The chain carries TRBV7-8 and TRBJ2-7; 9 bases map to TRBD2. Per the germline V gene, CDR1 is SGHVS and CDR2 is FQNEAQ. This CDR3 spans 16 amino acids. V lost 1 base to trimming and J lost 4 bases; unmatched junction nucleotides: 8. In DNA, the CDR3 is TGTGCCAGCAGCTTAGGCCATCTAGCGGGGTCTTACGAGCAGTACGTC. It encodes CASSLGHLAGSYEQYV.

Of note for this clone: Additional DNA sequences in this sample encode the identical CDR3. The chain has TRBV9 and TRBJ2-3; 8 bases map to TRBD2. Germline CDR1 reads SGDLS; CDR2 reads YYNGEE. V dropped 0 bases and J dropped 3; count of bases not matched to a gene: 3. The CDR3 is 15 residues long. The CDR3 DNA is TGTGCCAGCAGCGTAGCGGGGGGGCTGACAGATACGCAGTATTTT. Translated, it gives CASSVAGGLTDTQYF.

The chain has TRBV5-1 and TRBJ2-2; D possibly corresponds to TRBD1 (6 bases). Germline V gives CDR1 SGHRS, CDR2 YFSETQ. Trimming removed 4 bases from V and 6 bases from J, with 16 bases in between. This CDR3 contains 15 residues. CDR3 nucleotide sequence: TGCGCCAGCAGCCAACAGACAGGAATCGCCGGGGAGCTGTTTTTT. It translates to CASSQQTGIAGELFF.

DNA of the CDR3: TGTGCCAGCAGCTTCCCGGGACTAGCGGGGAACAATGAGCAGTTCTTC. As protein: CASSFPGLAGNNEQFF. V gene TRBV7-9 combines with J gene TRBJ2-1; 13 positions agree with TRBD2. Germline CDR1 and CDR2: SEHNR and FQNEAQ (reference sequence). CDR3 length: 16 amino acids. J gave up 5 bases and V 3 bases, and 4 bases lay outside the gene matches.

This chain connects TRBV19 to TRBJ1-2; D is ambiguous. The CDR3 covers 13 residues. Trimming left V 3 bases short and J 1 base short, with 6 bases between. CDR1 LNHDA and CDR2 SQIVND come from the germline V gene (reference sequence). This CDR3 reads CASSIGHNYGYTF. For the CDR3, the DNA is TGTGCCAGTAGTATCGGTCATAACTATGGCTACACCTTC.

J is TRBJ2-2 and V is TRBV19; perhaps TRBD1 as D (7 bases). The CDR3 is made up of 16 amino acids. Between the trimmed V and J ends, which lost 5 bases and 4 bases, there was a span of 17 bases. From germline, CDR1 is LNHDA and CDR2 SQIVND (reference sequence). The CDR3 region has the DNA TGTGCCAGTAGTCAAGATTCAGGGGGGCCCACCGGGGAGCTGTTTTTT. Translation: CASSQDSGGPTGELFF.

The CDR3, as DNA: TGTGCCTGCCACAGAGGGTACGCCTACAATGAGCAGTTCTTC. Translated, it gives CACHRGYAYNEQFF. The rearrangement links TRBV30 to TRBJ2-1, with D possibly matching TRBD2 (5 bases). The CDR3 extends over 14 amino acids. Germline lookup yields CDR1 GTSNPN and CDR2 SVGIG (reference sequence). Trimming cost V 6 bases and J 2 bases, with 14 bases left between them.

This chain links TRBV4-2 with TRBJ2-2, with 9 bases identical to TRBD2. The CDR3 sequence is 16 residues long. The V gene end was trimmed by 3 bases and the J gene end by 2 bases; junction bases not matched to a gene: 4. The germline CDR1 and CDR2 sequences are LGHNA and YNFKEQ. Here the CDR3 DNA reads TGTGCCAGCAGCCAGATCGGGACTAGCAACACCGGGGAGCTGTTTTTT. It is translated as CASSQIGTSNTGELFF.

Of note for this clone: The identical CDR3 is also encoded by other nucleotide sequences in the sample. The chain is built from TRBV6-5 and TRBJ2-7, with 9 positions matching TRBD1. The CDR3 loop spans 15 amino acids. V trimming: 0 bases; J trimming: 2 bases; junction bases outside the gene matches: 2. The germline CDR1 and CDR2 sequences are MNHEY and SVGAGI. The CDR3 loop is CASSYSRTGAYEQYF. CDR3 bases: TGTGCCAGCAGTTACTCTCGGACAGGGGCCTACGAGCAGTACTTC.

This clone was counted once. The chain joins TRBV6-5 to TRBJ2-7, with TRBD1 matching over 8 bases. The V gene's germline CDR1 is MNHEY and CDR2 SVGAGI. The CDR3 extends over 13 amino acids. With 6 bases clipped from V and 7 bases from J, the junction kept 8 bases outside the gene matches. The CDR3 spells CASRGRGPGEQYF. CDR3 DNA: TGTGCCAGCAGAGGCAGGGGGCCGGGGGAGCAGTACTTC.

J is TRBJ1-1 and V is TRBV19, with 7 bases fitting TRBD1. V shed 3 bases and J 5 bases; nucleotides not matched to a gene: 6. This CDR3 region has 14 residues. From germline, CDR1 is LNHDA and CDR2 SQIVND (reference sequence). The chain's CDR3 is CASSIGKGATEAFF. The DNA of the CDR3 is TGTGCCAGTAGTATTGGTAAGGGGGCAACTGAAGCTTTCTTT.

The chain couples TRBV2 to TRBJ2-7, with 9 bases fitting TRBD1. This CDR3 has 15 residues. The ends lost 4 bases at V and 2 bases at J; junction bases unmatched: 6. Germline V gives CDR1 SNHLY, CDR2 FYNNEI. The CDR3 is CASSVDRGMPYEQYF. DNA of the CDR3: TGTGCCAGCAGTGTTGACAGGGGGATGCCCTACGAGCAGTACTTC.

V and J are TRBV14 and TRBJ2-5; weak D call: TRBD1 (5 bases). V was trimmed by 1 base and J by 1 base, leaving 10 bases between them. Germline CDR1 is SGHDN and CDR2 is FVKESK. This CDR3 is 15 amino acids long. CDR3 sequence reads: CASSQVGRAQETQYF. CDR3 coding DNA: TGTGCCAGCAGCCAAGTGGGCAGGGCCCAAGAGACCCAGTACTTC.